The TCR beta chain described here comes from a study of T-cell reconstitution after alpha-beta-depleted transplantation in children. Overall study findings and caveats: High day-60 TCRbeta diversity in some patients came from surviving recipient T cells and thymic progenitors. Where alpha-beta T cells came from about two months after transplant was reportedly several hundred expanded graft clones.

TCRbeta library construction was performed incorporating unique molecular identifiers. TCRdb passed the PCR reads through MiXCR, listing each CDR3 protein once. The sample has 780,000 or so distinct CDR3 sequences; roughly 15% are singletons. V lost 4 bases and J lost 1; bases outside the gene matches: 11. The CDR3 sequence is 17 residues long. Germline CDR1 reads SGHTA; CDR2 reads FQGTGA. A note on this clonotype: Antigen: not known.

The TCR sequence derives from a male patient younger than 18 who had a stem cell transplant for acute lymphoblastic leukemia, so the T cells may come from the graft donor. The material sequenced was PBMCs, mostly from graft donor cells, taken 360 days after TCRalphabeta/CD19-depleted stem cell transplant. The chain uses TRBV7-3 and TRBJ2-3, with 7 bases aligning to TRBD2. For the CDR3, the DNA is TGTGCCAGCAGCTCCAAGCCCCTAGGGAGGGGCACAGATACGCAGTATTTT. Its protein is CASSSKPLGRGTDTQYF.